The 12 T cell receptor beta chains below all came from one sample that was sequenced in a study of PD-L1 blockade in urothelial cancer (dated by TCRdb to 2016 to 2017). Library preparation was by the immunoSEQ multiplex PCR assay. Sourced from immuneACCESS, this table was stored by TCRdb with only in-frame sequences that have V and J called. A share of the clones is absent; for the studies checked, an unresolved V gene accounts for under half, and the remainder has no known explanation. In this sample the table shows 30,000 or so clones, 80% to 90% of which occur a single time. 8% of the sample is taken by the ten largest. The sample's time point label, decoded: peripheral blood 6 weeks after treatment start. The sample consisted of PBMCs, taken around atezolizumab (anti-PD-L1) treatment. All receptors derive from an elderly man with urothelial cancer.

This clone was observed once. The gene calls are TRBV15 and TRBJ2-5, with TRBD2 identical over 8 bases. The germline CDR1 and CDR2 sequences are LNHNV and YYDKDF (reference sequence). Trimming removed 6 bases from V and 1 base from J; junction bases left unmatched: 10. The CDR3 totals 16 residues. CDR3: CATRGGLAGPQETQYF. The CDR3 DNA reads TGTGCCACCAGGGGTGGGTTAGCGGGGCCCCAAGAGACCCAGTACTTC.

The chain links TRBV2 to TRBJ2-5; D is possibly TRBD2 (6 bases). The CDR3 sequence is 15 residues long. The germline V gene encodes CDR1 SNHLY and CDR2 FYNNEI. V lost 3 bases and J 4 bases, leaving 15 bases between the germline ends. The CDR3 loop is CASSDPGESGETQYF. CDR3 DNA: TGTGCCAGCAGTGATCCGGGGGAATCGGGAGAGACCCAGTACTTC. Based on the CDR3 plus reference TRBV2 and TRBJ2-5, the full variable domain is EPEVTQTPSHQVTQMGQEVILRCVPISNHLYFYWYRQILGQKVEFLVSFYNNEISEKSEIFDDQFSVERPDGSNFTLKIRSTKLEDSAMYFCASSDPGESGETQYFGPGTRLLVL.

The chain is built from TRBV27 and TRBJ2-1; 7 nucleotides match TRBD1. V shed 4 bases and J 3 bases; nucleotides not matched to a gene: 3. The CDR3 is made up of 14 amino acids. Germline CDR1 is MNHEY and CDR2 is SMNVEV (reference sequence). The CDR3 DNA reads as TGTGCCAGCAGTTCTGGACAGGTCTACAATGAGCAGTTCTTC. It yields the protein CASSSGQVYNEQFF.

The rearrangement links TRBV29-1 to TRBJ2-2; D gene unclear. Germline V gene data show CDR1 as SQVTM and CDR2 as ANQGSEA. V was clipped by 3 bases and J by 1 base, with 6 bases between them. The CDR3 loop spans 13 amino acids. Here the CDR3 reads CSVDPKNTGELFF. DNA of the CDR3: TGCAGCGTTGACCCTAAGAACACCGGGGAGCTGTTTTTT.

This chain connects TRBV29-1 to TRBJ2-7, with 10 bases that match TRBD1. CDR3 length: 13 residues. Germline CDR1 reads SQVTM; CDR2 reads ANQGSEA. The J segment lost 6 bases and the V segment lost 7 bases, leaving 9 bases of the junction unmatched. Here the CDR3 DNA reads TGCAGCGCCTCCGACAGGGGGCCGGCCGAGCAGTACTTC. The encoded protein is CSASDRGPAEQYF.

The chain carries TRBV19 and TRBJ2-1; 10 bases align to TRBD2. This CDR3 contains 14 residues. Trimming cost V 5 bases and J 8 bases; bases outside gene matches: 6. Germline CDR1 and CDR2: LNHDA and SQIVND (reference sequence). DNA for the CDR3: TGTGCCAGTAGTCCTAGCGGGAGCGTCGATGAGCAGTTCTTC. It specifies CASSPSGSVDEQFF.

CDR3 nucleotides: TGTGCCACCAGCAGCAGGGGGCTGGGCACTGAAGCTTTCTTT. This codes for CATSSRGLGTEAFF. The chain links TRBV15 to TRBJ1-1; 8 bases match TRBD1. The CDR3 extends over 14 amino acids. Germline values: CDR1 LNHNV, CDR2 YYDKDF (reference sequence). V lost 3 bases to trimming and J lost 4 bases; unmatched junction nucleotides: 4.

The rearrangement joins TRBV7-6 to TRBJ2-3, with 14 bases that match TRBD2. V gave up 5 bases and J gave up 1 base; unmatched junction bases: 5. CDR1 is SGHVS and CDR2 is FNYEAQ in the germline V gene. The CDR3 sequence is 17 residues long. The CDR3 DNA reads as TGTGCCAGCAGCCCAGGGACTAGCGGGAGCGGCACAGATACGCAGTATTTT. It codes for CASSPGTSGSGTDTQYF.

The chain employs TRBV5-1 and TRBJ1-2, with 7 positions matching TRBD1. V shed 4 bases and J 4 bases; nucleotides not matched to a gene: 10. The CDR3 has 15 residues. CDR1 and CDR2 from the germline V gene are SGHRS and YFSETQ. The CDR3 nucleotides read TGCGCCAGCAGCCCCGGACAGGCGCAGGTCTATGGCTACACCTTC. It encodes CASSPGQAQVYGYTF.

The chain couples TRBV6-1 to TRBJ2-1; no reliable D call. The CDR3 has 14 residues. Trimming cost V 5 bases and J 6 bases, with 14 bases left between them. Germline CDR1 is MNHNS and CDR2 is SASEGT. In DNA form, the CDR3 reads TGTGCCAGCAGTTTTTCGACAAATTCCAATGAGCAGTTCTTC. Amino acid sequence: CASSFSTNSNEQFF.

CDR3 loop: CASSVVSADTQYF. The CDR3 coding sequence is TGTGCCAGCAGCGTAGTGAGTGCTGATACGCAGTATTTT. The V call is TRBV9, the J call TRBJ2-3, with no clear D. The CDR3 has 13 amino acids. Germline assignment: CDR1 SGDLS and CDR2 YYNGEE. V was shortened by 0 bases and J by 6 bases, with 8 bases between the two germline ends.

This clone came up once. This rearrangement joins TRBV9 to TRBJ2-5; the D is unclear. This CDR3 is 12 amino acids long. Deletions cut 1 base from V and 4 bases from J, with 5 bases between. In germline, CDR1 is SGDLS, CDR2 YYNGEE. The CDR3 DNA reads TGTGCCAGCAGCGTAAGAGGAGAGACCCAGTACTTC. It is translated as CASSVRGETQYF.